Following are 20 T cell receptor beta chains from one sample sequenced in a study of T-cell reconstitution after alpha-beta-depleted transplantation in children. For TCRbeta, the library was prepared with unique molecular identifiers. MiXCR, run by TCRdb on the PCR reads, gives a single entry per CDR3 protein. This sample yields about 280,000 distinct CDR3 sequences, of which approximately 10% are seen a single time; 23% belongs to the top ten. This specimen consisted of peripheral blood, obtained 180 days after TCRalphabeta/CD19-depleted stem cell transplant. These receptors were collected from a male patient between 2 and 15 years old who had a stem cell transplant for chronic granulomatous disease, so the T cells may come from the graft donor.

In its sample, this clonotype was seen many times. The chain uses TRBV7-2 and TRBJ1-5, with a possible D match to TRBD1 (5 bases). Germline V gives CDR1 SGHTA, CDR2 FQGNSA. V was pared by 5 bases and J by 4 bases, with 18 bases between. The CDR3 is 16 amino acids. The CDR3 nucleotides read TGTGCCAGCAGCCTCGCTGGCAGGGCCTCAAATCAGCCCCAGCATTTT. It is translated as CASSLAGRASNQPQHF.

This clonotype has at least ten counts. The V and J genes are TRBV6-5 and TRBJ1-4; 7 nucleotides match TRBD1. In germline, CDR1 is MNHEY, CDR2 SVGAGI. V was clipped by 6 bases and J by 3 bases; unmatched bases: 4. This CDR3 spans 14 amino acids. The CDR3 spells CASRRTGSNEKLFF. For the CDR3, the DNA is TGTGCCAGCAGACGGACAGGTTCTAATGAAAAACTGTTTTTT.

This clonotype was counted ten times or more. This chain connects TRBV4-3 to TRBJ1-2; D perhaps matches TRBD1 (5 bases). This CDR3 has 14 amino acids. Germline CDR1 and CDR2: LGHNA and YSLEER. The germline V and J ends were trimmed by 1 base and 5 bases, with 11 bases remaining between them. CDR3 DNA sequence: TGCGCCAGCAGCCAAGCCCAGGGCCGTTATGGCTACACCTTC. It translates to CASSQAQGRYGYTF.

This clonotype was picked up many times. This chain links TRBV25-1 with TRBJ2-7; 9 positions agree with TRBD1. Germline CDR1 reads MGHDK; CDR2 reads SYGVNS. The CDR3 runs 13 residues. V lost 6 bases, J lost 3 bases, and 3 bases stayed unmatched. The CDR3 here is CASRGTGFYEQYF. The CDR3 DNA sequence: TGTGCCAGCAGGGGGACAGGGTTCTACGAGCAGTACTTC.

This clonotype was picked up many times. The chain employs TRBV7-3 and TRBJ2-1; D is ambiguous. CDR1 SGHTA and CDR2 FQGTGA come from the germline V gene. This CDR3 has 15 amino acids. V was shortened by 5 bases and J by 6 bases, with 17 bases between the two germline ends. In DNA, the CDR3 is TGTGCCAGCAGCCGCTATGTGCAGGAAGGCAATGAGCAGTTCTTC. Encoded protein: CASSRYVQEGNEQFF. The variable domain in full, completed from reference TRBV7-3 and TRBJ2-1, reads GAGVSQTPSNKVTEKGKYVELRCDPISGHTALYWYRQSLGQGPEFLIYFQGTGAADDSGLPNDRFFAVRPEGSVSTLKIQRTERGDSAVYLCASSRYVQEGNEQFFGPGTRLTVL.

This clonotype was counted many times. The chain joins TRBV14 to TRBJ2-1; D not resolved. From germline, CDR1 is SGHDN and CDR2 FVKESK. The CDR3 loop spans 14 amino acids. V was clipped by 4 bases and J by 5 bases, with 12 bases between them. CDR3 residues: CASSRQGWDNEQFF. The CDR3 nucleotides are TGTGCCAGCAGCCGCCAAGGATGGGACAATGAGCAGTTCTTC.

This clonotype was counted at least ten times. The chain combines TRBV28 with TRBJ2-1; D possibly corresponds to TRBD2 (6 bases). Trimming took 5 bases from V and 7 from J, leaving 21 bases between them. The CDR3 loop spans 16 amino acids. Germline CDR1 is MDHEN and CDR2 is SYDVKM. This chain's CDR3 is CASSTRARSSGNEQFF. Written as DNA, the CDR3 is TGTGCCAGCAGTACCCGGGCGCGATCAAGCGGGAATGAGCAGTTCTTC. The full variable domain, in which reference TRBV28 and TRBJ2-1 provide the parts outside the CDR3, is DVKVTQSSRYLVKRTGEKVFLECVQDMDHENMFWYRQDPGLGLRLIYFSYDVKMKEKGDIPEGYSVSREKKERFSLILESASTNQTSMYLCASSTRARSSGNEQFFGPGTRLTVL.

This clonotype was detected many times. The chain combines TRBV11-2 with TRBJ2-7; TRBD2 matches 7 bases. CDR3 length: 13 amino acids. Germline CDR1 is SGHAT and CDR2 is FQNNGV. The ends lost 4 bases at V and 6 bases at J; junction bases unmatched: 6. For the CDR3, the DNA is TGTGCCAGCAGCTATAGGACTAGGGGCGAGCAGTACTTC. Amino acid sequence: CASSYRTRGEQYF.

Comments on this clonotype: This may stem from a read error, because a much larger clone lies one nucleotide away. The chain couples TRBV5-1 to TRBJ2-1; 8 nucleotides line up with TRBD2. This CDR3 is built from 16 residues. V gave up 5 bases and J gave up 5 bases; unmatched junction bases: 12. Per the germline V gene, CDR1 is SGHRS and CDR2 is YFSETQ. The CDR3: CASSDTPGTRDNEQFF. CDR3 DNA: TGCGCCAGCAGTGATACCCCGGGGACTAGAGACAATGAGCAGTTCTTC.

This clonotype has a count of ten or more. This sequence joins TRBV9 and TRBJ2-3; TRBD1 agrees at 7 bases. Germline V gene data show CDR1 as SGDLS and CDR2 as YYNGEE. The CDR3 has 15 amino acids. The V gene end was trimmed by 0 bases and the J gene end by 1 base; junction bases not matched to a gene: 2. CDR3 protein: CASSVEGAGTDTQYF. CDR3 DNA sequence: TGTGCCAGCAGCGTAGAGGGGGCTGGCACAGATACGCAGTATTTT.

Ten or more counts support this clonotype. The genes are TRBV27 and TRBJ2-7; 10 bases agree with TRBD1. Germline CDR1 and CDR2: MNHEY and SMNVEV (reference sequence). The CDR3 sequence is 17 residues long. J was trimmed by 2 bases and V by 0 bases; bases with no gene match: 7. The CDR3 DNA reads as TGTGCCAGCAGTTTATCGAGGGACAGGGGCTTCCCCTACGAGCAGTACTTC. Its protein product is CASSLSRDRGFPYEQYF.

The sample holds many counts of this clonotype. The CDR3: CSAREFPGRPYEQYF. CDR3 bases: TGCAGTGCTAGAGAGTTCCCGGGACGGCCCTACGAGCAGTACTTC. The V call is TRBV20-1, the J call TRBJ2-7, with D perhaps being TRBD1 or TRBD2 (5 bases each). The germline CDR1 and CDR2 sequences are DFQATT and SNEGSKA (reference sequence). The CDR3 has 15 residues. The V and J ends lost 0 bases and 2 bases respectively, with 14 bases between them.

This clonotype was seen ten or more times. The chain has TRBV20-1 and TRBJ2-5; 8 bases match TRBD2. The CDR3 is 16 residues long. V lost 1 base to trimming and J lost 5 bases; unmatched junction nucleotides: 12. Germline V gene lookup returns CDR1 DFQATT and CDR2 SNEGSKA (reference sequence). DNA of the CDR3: TGCAGTGCTAGAGTCGGTGACCGGGAGGGAGGTGAGACCCAGTACTTC. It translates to CSARVGDREGGETQYF.

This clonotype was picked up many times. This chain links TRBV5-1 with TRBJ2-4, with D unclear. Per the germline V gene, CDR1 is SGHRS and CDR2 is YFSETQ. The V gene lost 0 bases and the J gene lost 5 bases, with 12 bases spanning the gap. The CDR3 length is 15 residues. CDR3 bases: TGCGCCAGCAGCTTGGCCCAGCAGTGGCAAAACATTCAGTACTTC. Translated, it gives CASSLAQQWQNIQYF.

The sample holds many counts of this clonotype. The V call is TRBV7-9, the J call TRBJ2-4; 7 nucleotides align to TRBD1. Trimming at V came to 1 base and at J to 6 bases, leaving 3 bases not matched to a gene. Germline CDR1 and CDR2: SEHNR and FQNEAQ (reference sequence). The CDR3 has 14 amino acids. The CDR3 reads CASSLGTGVNIQYF. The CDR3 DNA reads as TGTGCCAGCAGCTTAGGGACAGGAGTAAACATTCAGTACTTC.

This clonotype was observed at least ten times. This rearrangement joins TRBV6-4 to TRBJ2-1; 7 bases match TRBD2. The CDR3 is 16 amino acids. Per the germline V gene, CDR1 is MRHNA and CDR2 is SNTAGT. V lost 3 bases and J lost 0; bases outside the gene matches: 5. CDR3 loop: CASSDVAGFSYNEQFF. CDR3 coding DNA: TGTGCCAGCAGTGATGTAGCGGGTTTCTCCTACAATGAGCAGTTCTTC.

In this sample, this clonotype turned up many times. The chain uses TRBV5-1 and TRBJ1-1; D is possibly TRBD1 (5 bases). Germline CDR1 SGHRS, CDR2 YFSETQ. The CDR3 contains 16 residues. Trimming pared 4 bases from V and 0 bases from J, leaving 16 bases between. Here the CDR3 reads CASSPSRGHMNTEAFF. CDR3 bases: TGCGCCAGCAGCCCCTCGAGGGGCCACATGAACACTGAAGCTTTCTTT.

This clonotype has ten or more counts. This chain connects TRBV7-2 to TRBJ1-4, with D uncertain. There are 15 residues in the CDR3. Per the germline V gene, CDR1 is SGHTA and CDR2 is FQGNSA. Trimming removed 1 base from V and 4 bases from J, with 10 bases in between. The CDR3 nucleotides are TGTGCCAGCAGCTTAGTCGCACCGATTAATGAAAAACTGTTTTTT. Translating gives CASSLVAPINEKLFF.

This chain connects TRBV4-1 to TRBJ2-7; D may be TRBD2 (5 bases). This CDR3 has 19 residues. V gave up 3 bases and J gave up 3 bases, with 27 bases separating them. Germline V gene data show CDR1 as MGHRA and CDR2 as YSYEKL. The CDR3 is CASSHSLSKMRDRRYEQYF. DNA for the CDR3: TGCGCCAGCAGCCACTCCCTTAGTAAGATGAGGGATCGGCGCTACGAGCAGTACTTC.

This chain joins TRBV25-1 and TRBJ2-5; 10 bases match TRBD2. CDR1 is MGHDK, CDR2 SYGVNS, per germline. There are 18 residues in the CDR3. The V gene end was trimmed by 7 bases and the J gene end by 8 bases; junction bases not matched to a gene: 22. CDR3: CASIGVSLAGAPPKTQYF. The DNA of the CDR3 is TGTGCCAGCATTGGAGTGAGCCTAGCGGGGGCACCTCCTAAAACCCAGTACTTC. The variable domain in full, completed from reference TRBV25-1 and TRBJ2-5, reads EADIYQTPRYLVIGTGKKITLECSQTMGHDKMYWYQQDPGMELHLIHYSYGVNSTEKGDLSSESTVSRIRTEHFPLTLESARPSHTSQYLCASIGVSLAGAPPKTQYFGPGTRLLVL.